Shown below are 26 T cell receptor beta chains from a single sample sequenced in a study of T cell responses to AZD1222 COVID-19 vaccine. Here immunoSEQ multiplex PCR was the method, and the copy in TCRdb shows in-frame clones only, minus some. The table has over 110,000 clones, almost 90% seen once; the top ten hold around 1.6%. The source material was peripheral blood, sampled 28 days after the second AZD1222 dose. All receptors come from an adult who received the AZD1222 COVID-19 vaccine.

The gene calls are TRBV2 and TRBJ1-2; D not certain. CDR3 length equals 12 residues. V lost 7 bases and J lost 8, with 14 bases in between. Germline CDR1 reads SNHLY; CDR2 reads FYNNEI. CDR3 sequence: CASKDRLGGYTF. The CDR3 DNA reads TGTGCCAGCAAAGATCGTCTCGGGGGCTACACCTTC.

The chain carries TRBV28 and TRBJ2-1, with TRBD2 matching over 14 bases. CDR3 length: 15 amino acids. The trim removed 6 bases at V and 8 bases at J, leaving 6 bases unmatched. Germline assignment: CDR1 MDHEN and CDR2 SYDVKM. The CDR3 sequence is CASSLGTSGRHEQFF. The CDR3 DNA follows: TGTGCCAGCAGCCTCGGGACTAGCGGGAGACATGAGCAGTTCTTC.

The rearrangement joins TRBV5-1 to TRBJ2-7; D is perhaps TRBD1 (6 bases). The V end lost 2 bases, the J end lost 4 bases, and 10 bases lay between the germline ends. Germline CDR1 is SGHRS and CDR2 is YFSETQ. The CDR3 has 13 amino acids. The CDR3 nucleotides are TGCGCCAGCAGCTTACAAACAGGGTACGAGCAGTACTTC. It codes for CASSLQTGYEQYF.

This clone was detected only once. This sequence joins TRBV7-2 and TRBJ1-2; a possible D gene is TRBD1 (6 bases). V dropped 7 bases and J dropped 0 bases, with 15 bases sitting between them. The germline CDR1 and CDR2 sequences are SGHTA and FQGNSA. The CDR3 runs 15 residues. Here the CDR3 reads CASTVRRGPNYGYTF. As DNA, the CDR3 is TGTGCCAGCACCGTGCGACGGGGGCCTAACTATGGCTACACCTTC. Together with reference TRBV7-2 and TRBJ1-2, the CDR3 gives the full variable domain: GAGVSQSPSNKVTEKGKDVELRCDPISGHTALYWYRQSLGQGLEFLIYFQGNSAPDKSGLPSDRFSAERTGGSVSTLTIQRTQQEDSAVYLCASTVRRGPNYGYTFGSGTRLTVV.

The chain joins TRBV11-2 to TRBJ1-6; D unresolved. The CDR3 runs to 16 residues. Trimming left V 11 bases short and J 1 base short, with 18 bases between. Germline V gene data show CDR1 as SGHAT and CDR2 as FQNNGV. The CDR3 sequence is CAPHPPNISYNSPLHF. CDR3 nucleotides: TGTGCCCCCCACCCGCCGAACATTTCCTATAATTCACCCCTCCACTTT.

This clone was found once. The rearrangement links TRBV30 to TRBJ1-5; weak D call: TRBD1 (5 bases). V lost 0 bases and J 2 bases, leaving 11 bases between the germline ends. Looked up from germline, CDR1 is GTSNPN and CDR2 is SVGIG (reference sequence). The CDR3 runs to 15 residues. CDR3 in DNA: TGTGCCTGGAGTGTGGACAATGGCGGCAATCAGCCCCAGCATTTT. This gives the protein CAWSVDNGGNQPQHF.

The chain joins TRBV20-1 to TRBJ1-2; the D is unclear. V was cut by 6 bases and J by 2 bases, with 4 bases left in between. Per the germline V gene, CDR1 is DFQATT and CDR2 is SNEGSKA (reference sequence). This CDR3 has 10 amino acids. This chain's CDR3 is CSAGNYGYTF. For the CDR3, the DNA is TGCAGTGCCGGAAACTATGGCTACACCTTC.

This sequence joins TRBV27 and TRBJ2-7; D gene ambiguous. The CDR3 is 13 residues long. Per the germline V gene, CDR1 is MNHEY and CDR2 is SMNVEV (reference sequence). V shed 2 bases and J shed 3 bases, with 8 bases lying between them. This CDR3 reads CASSLSPVYEQYF. The CDR3, as DNA: TGTGCCAGCAGTTTAAGTCCCGTCTACGAGCAGTACTTC.

V usage is TRBV5-4 and J usage is TRBJ1-1, with D maybe TRBD1 (5 bases). The V and J ends lost 2 bases and 4 bases respectively, with 15 bases between them. Germline V gene lookup returns CDR1 SGHNT and CDR2 YYREEE (reference sequence). CDR3 length equals 15 residues. CDR3 sequence: CASSFGTRGSTEAFF. As DNA, the CDR3 is TGTGCCAGCAGCTTTGGGACCCGGGGGAGCACTGAAGCTTTCTTT. Full variable domain (outside the CDR3, taken from reference TRBV5-4 and TRBJ1-1): ETGVTQSPTHLIKTRGQQVTLRCSSQSGHNTVSWYQQALGQGPQFIFQYYREEENGRGNFPPRFSGLQFPNYSSELNVNALELDDSALYLCASSFGTRGSTEAFFGQGTRLTVV.

The J gene is TRBJ1-6, the V gene TRBV4-1, with D unresolved. The germline V gene has CDR1 MGHRA and CDR2 YSYEKL. The CDR3 totals 15 residues. V was pared by 1 base and J by 7 bases, with 11 bases between. This CDR3 is CASSQVRTLNSPLHF. The CDR3 DNA sequence: TGCGCCAGCAGCCAAGTCAGGACGCTGAATTCACCCCTCCACTTT.

The V call is TRBV5-4, the J call TRBJ2-3; 8 nucleotides match TRBD2. CDR1 is SGHNT, CDR2 YYREEE, per germline (reference sequence). The CDR3 is 14 amino acids. The trim removed 3 bases at V and 5 bases at J, leaving 5 bases unmatched. CDR3 nucleotide sequence: TGTGCCAGCAGCTCTGGGACTAGGAGAGATACGCAGTATTTT. It specifies CASSSGTRRDTQYF.

The CDR3 DNA is TGCGCCAGCAGCTTGGACAGGGAAACCTCCGGGGAGCTGTTTTTT. This translates into CASSLDRETSGELFF. The genes are TRBV5-1 and TRBJ2-2; D might be TRBD1 (6 bases). Germline CDR1 reads SGHRS; CDR2 reads YFSETQ. Between the trimmed V and J ends, which lost 0 bases and 6 bases, there was a span of 12 bases. This CDR3 is 15 amino acids long.

This clone has just a few counts. The chain couples TRBV2 to TRBJ2-2; weak D call: TRBD1 (6 bases). The length of the CDR3 is 16 residues. With 3 bases removed from V and 2 bases from J, the gap between germline ends came to 13 bases. Germline values: CDR1 SNHLY, CDR2 FYNNEI. For the CDR3, the DNA is TGTGCCAGCAGTGACCTAGGGGGAGTCAACACCGGGGAGCTGTTTTTT. It yields the protein CASSDLGGVNTGELFF.

This sequence joins TRBV30 and TRBJ1-5, with 8 bases fitting TRBD1. Germline CDR1 GTSNPN, CDR2 SVGIG (reference sequence). This CDR3 is 14 amino acids long. The V and J ends lost 5 bases and 7 bases, in that order; junction bases with no gene match: 10. Here the CDR3 reads CAWSAGGRSQPQHF. The CDR3 DNA follows: TGTGCCTGGTCTGCAGGGGGCAGGAGCCAGCCCCAGCATTTT.

The rearrangement links TRBV29-1 to TRBJ2-1; 14 positions agree with TRBD2. The CDR3 runs 16 residues. Germline CDR1 and CDR2: SQVTM and ANQGSEA. V lost 8 bases, J lost 1 base, and 7 bases stayed unmatched. CDR3 sequence (DNA): TGCAGCATCTTCGGACTAGCGGGGGGATCCTACAATGAGCAGTTCTTC. Protein: CSIFGLAGGSYNEQFF.

The chain joins TRBV7-9 to TRBJ1-4, with no clear D. The CDR3 length is 13 residues. From germline, CDR1 is SEHNR and CDR2 FQNEAQ (reference sequence). Trimming cost V 1 base and J 7 bases, with 7 bases left between them. The CDR3 spells CASSLVSREKLFF. The CDR3 region has the DNA TGTGCCAGCAGCTTAGTGTCCCGTGAAAAACTGTTTTTT. Variable domain in full (rest from reference TRBV7-9 and TRBJ1-4): DTGVSQNPRHKITKRGQNVTFRCDPISEHNRLYWYRQTLGQGPEFLTYFQNEAQLEKSRLLSDRFSAERPKGSFSTLEIQRTEQGDSAMYLCASSLVSREKLFFGSGTQLSVL.

This clone was seen just once. The chain has TRBV9 and TRBJ1-2; 8 bases are a match to TRBD1. Germline V gives CDR1 SGDLS, CDR2 YYNGEE. V shed 3 bases and J 4 bases; nucleotides not matched to a gene: 5. The CDR3 loop spans 14 amino acids. The DNA for the CDR3 is TGTGCCAGCAGCGCCGGGCAGGGGGCCTATGGCTACACCTTC. Encoded protein: CASSAGQGAYGYTF.

CDR3 bases: TGTGCCAGCAGTGAAGCAGGGGTTGCAACTAATGAAAAACTGTTTTTT. Translated: CASSEAGVATNEKLFF. The rearrangement uses TRBV6-1 and TRBJ1-4; D is possibly TRBD1 (5 bases). The length of the CDR3 is 16 residues. Germline loops: CDR1 MNHNS, CDR2 SASEGT. Trimming pared 0 bases from V and 0 bases from J, leaving 8 bases between.

CDR3 nucleotides: TGCGCCAGCAGCTGGAGACTAGCGGGGAACACCGGGGAGCTGTTTTTT. Translation: CASSWRLAGNTGELFF. The rearrangement links TRBV5-1 to TRBJ2-2; 10 bases line up with TRBD2. CDR1 is SGHRS, CDR2 YFSETQ, per germline. This CDR3 contains 16 residues. J gave up 1 base and V 3 bases, and 3 bases lay outside the gene matches.

The chain uses TRBV6-6 and TRBJ1-4; D not resolved. V was clipped by 0 bases and J by 1 base, with 6 bases between them. This CDR3 has 15 amino acids. Germline V CDR1 and CDR2: MNHNY, SVGAGI (reference sequence). The CDR3 is CASSYSRGTNEKLFF. The CDR3 DNA reads as TGTGCCAGCAGTTACTCGCGGGGAACTAATGAAAAACTGTTTTTT.

This clone was recorded only once. This chain uses TRBV6-5 with TRBJ1-1, with a tentative D call TRBD1 (6 bases). Germline V gene lookup returns CDR1 MNHEY and CDR2 SVGAGI. The CDR3 consists of 14 residues. V was pared by 0 bases and J by 3 bases, with 8 bases between. For the CDR3, the DNA is TGTGCCAGCAGTTACTCTAGGGGGGACACTGAAGCTTTCTTT. Translated: CASSYSRGDTEAFF.

The CDR3 spells CASSDERPPNYGYTF. CDR3 nucleotides: TGTGCCAGCAGTGATGAGCGTCCCCCTAACTATGGCTACACCTTC. The chain employs TRBV6-1 and TRBJ1-2; D is unresolved. V dropped 3 bases and J dropped 0 bases, with 11 bases sitting between them. The CDR3 contains 15 residues. CDR1 and CDR2 (germline): MNHNS, SASEGT.

This chain uses TRBV6-5 with TRBJ1-5; maybe TRBD1 (6 bases). Germline V gives CDR1 MNHEY, CDR2 SVGAGI. The CDR3 loop spans 14 amino acids. Between the trimmed V and J ends, which lost 6 bases and 0 bases, there was a span of 9 bases. This CDR3 is CASRGQNSNQPQHF. As DNA, the CDR3 is TGTGCCAGCAGAGGACAGAATAGCAATCAGCCCCAGCATTTT.

The chain recombines TRBV7-6 with TRBJ2-3, with a possible D match to TRBD1 (5 bases). The CDR3 consists of 15 residues. Trimming removed 7 bases from V and 0 bases from J, with 14 bases in between. Germline CDR1 SGHVS, CDR2 FNYEAQ. The CDR3 nucleotides read TGTGCCAGCATGTCAGGGCGACTTAGCACAGATACGCAGTATTTT. Translated, it gives CASMSGRLSTDTQYF.

The V gene is TRBV7-9, the J gene TRBJ2-1; D may be TRBD1 or TRBD2 (5 bases each). The CDR3 is made up of 19 amino acids. Germline V gives CDR1 SEHNR, CDR2 FQNEAQ (reference sequence). V was clipped by 3 bases and J by 6 bases, with 27 bases between them. The CDR3 here is CASSFLSSRRAGLGNEQFF. In DNA form, the CDR3 reads TGTGCCAGCAGCTTCCTATCGTCTCGGCGGGCAGGGTTGGGCAATGAGCAGTTCTTC.

The chain employs TRBV28 and TRBJ1-1; 7 bases fit TRBD1. The CDR3 extends over 14 amino acids. The trim removed 3 bases at V and 8 bases at J, leaving 9 bases unmatched. Germline CDR1 and CDR2: MDHEN and SYDVKM. CDR3 amino acids: CASSLSAGGKEAFF. CDR3 coding DNA: TGTGCCAGCAGTTTGAGTGCAGGGGGAAAGGAAGCTTTCTTT.